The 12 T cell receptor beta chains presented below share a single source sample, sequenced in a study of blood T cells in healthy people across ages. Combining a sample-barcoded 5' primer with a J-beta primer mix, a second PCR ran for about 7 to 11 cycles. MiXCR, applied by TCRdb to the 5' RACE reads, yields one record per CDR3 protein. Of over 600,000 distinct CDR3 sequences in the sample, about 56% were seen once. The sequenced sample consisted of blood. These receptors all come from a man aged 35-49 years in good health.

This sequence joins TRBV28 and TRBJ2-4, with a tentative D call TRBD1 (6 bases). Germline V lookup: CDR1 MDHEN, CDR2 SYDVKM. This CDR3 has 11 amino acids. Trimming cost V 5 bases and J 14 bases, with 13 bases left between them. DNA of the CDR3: TGTGCCAGCAGTAATGGACAGACGGAGTACTTC. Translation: CASSNGQTEYF.

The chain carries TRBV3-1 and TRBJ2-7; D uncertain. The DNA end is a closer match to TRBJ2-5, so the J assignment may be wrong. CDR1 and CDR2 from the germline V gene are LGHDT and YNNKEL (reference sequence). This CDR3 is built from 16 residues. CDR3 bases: TGTGCCAGCAGCCAAGATATCCCGGCCTTTGGGGAGACCCAGTACTTC. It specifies CASSQDIPAFGETQYF.

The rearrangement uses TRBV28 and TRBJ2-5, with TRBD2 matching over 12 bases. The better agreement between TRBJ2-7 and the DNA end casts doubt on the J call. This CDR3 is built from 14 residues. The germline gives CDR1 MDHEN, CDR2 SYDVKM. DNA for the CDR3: TGTGCCAGCAGGTCGACTAGCGGGAGAAACGAGCAGTACTTC. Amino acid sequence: CASRSTSGRNEQYF.

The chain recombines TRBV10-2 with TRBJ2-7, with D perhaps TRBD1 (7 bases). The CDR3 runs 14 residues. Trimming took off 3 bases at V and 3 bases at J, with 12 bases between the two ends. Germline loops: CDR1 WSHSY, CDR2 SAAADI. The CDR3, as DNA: TGCGCCAGCAGTGACCTTCAGGGGGGCTACGAGCAGTACTTC. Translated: CASSDLQGGYEQYF.

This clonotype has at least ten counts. As DNA, the CDR3 is TGTGCCAGCAGCCAAGCACTAGCGGGGAGCCCTGGTACGCAGTATTTT. Residues: CASSQALAGSPGTQYF. V usage is TRBV4-2 and J usage is TRBJ2-3; TRBD2 agrees at 10 bases. The germline CDR1 and CDR2 sequences are LGHNA and YNFKEQ. The CDR3 runs 16 residues. The ends lost 1 base at V and 8 bases at J; junction bases unmatched: 9.

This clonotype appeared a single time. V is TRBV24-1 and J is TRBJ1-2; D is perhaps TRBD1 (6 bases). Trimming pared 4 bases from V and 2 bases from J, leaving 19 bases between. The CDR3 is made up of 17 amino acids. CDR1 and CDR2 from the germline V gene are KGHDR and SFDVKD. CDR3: CATSDSSPDRWNYGYTF. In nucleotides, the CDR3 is TGTGCCACCAGTGACTCCAGCCCGGACAGATGGAACTATGGCTACACCTTC.

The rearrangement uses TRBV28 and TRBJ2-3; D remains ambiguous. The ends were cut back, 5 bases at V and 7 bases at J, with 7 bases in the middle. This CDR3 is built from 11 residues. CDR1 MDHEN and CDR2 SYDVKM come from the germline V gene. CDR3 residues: CASSPSHTQYF. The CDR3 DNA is TGTGCCAGCAGTCCCTCCCATACGCAGTATTTT. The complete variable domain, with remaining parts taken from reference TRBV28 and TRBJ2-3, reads DVKVTQSSRYLVKRTGEKVFLECVQDMDHENMFWYRQDPGLGLRLIYFSYDVKMKEKGDIPEGYSVSREKKERFSLILESASTNQTSMYLCASSPSHTQYFGPGTRLTVL.

The CDR3 nucleotides are TGTGCCAGCAGCTTAGGTCCGACCTCGGAGCAGTACTTC. This sequence encodes CASSLGPTSEQYF. The chain carries TRBV11-2 and TRBJ2-7, with unresolved D. CDR3 length equals 13 residues. CDR1 and CDR2 from the germline V gene are SGHAT and FQNNGV. The V end lost 1 base, the J end lost 7 bases, and 11 bases lay between the germline ends.

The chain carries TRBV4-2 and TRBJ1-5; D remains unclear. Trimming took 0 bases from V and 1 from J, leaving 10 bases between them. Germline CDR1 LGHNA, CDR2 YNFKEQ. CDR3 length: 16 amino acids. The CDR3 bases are TGTGCCAGCAGCCAAGATCTCGCGGAAAGCAATCAGCCCCAGCATTTT. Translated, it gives CASSQDLAESNQPQHF.

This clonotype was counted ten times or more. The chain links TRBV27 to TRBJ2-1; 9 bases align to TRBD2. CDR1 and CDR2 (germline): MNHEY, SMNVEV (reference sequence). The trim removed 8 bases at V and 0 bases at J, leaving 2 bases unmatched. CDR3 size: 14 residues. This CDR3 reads CASLSGSSYNEQFF. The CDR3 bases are TGTGCCAGCCTTAGCGGGAGCTCCTACAATGAGCAGTTCTTC.

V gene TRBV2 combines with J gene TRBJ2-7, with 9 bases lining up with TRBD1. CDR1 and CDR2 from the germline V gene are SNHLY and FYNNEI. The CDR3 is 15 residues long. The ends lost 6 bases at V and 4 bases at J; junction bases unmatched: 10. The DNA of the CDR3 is TGTGCCAGCAGGGACGGAGGGACAGGGAATTACGAGCAGTACTTC. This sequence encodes CASRDGGTGNYEQYF.

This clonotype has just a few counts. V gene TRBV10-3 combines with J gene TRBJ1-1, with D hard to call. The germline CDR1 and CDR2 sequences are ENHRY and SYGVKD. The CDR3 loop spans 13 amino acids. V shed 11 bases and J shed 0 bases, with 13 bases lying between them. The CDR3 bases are TGTGCCGCCCAGAAGCCAATGAACACTGAAGCTTTCTTT. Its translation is CAAQKPMNTEAFF.